The clone carrying this TCR beta chain occurred many times. Antigen: not known. RNA transcripts served as the template for amplifying TCR beta CDR3 regions. The HTBI primer set was used in a first-round RT-PCR of the TCR CDR3. TCRdb used MiXCR to reprocess the multiplex PCR reads, holding one entry per CDR3 protein. The sample lists about 500,000 distinct CDR3 sequences, approximately 15% occurring once. Germline CDR1 reads SEHNR; CDR2 reads FQNEAQ (reference sequence). V lost 1 base to trimming and J lost 5 bases, with 8 bases between them. The CDR3 length is 13 residues. This sample was included in a study of T cells in Graves' hyperthyroidism and ophthalmopathy. Not enrolled were patients with uncontrolled infection, other autoimmune disease, pregnancy or lactation. Around 9.8 ml fresh peripheral blood yielded the PBMCs. Overall study results and limits: Separation of ophthalmopathy from stable hyperthyroidism was achieved by a 13 V-J model. The majority of expanded thyroid clonotypes above 0.001 also appeared in blood.

The clonotype originates from a woman under 30 with Graves' hyperthyroidism. Material: blood. The chain employs TRBV7-9 and TRBJ2-5; tentative D call: TRBD2 (6 bases). CDR3: CASSLDGRETQYF. In DNA, the CDR3 is TGTGCCAGCAGCTTAGATGGGAGGGAGACCCAGTACTTC.